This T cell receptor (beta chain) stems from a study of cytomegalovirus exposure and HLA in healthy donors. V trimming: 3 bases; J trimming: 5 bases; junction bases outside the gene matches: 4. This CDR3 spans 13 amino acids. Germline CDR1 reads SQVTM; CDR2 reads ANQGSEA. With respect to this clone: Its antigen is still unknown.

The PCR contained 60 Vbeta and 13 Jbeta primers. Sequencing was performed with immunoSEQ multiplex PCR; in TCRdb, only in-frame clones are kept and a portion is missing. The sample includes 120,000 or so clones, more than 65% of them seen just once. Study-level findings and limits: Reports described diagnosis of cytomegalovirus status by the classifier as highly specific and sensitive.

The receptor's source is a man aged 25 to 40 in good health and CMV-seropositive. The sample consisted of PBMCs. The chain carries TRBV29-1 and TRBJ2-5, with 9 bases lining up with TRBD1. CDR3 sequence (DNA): TGCAGCGTTGACGTGACAGGGGGTGAGACCCAGTACTTC. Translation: CSVDVTGGETQYF. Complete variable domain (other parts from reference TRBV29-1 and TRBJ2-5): SAVISQKPSRDICQRGTSLTIQCQVDSQVTMMFWYRQQPGQSLTLIATANQGSEATYESGFVIDKFPISRPNLTFSTLTVSNMSPEDSSIYLCSVDVTGGETQYFGPGTRLLVL.